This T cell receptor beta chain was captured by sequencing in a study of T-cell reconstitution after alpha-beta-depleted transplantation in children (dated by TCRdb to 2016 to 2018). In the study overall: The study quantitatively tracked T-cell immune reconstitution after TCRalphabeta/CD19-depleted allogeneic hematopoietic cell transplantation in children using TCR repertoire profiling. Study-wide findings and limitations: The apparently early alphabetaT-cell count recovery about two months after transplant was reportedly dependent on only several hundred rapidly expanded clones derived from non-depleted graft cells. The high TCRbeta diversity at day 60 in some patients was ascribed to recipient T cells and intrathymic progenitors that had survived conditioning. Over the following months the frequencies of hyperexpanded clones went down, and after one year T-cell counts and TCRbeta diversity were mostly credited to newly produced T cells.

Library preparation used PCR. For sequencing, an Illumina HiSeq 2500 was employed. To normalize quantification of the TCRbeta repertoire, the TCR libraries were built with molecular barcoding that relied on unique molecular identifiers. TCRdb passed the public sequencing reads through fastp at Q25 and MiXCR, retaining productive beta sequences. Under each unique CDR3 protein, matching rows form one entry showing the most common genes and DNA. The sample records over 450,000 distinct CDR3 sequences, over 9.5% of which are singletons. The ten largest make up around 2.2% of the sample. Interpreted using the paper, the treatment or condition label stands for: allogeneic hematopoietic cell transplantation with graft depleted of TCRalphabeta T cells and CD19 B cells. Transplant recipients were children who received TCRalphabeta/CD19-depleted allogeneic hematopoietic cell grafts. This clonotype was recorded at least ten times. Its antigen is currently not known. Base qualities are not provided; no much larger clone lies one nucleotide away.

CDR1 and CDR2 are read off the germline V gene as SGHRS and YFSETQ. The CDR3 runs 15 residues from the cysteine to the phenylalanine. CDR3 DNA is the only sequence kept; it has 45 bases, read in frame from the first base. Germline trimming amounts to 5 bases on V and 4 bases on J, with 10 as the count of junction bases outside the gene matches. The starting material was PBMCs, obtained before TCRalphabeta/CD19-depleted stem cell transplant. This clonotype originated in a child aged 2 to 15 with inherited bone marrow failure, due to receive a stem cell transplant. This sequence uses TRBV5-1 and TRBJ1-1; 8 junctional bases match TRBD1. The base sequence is TGCGCCAGCAGGCAACGACAGGGGCGGAGCACTGAAGCTTTCTTT. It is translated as CASRQRQGRSTEAFF.